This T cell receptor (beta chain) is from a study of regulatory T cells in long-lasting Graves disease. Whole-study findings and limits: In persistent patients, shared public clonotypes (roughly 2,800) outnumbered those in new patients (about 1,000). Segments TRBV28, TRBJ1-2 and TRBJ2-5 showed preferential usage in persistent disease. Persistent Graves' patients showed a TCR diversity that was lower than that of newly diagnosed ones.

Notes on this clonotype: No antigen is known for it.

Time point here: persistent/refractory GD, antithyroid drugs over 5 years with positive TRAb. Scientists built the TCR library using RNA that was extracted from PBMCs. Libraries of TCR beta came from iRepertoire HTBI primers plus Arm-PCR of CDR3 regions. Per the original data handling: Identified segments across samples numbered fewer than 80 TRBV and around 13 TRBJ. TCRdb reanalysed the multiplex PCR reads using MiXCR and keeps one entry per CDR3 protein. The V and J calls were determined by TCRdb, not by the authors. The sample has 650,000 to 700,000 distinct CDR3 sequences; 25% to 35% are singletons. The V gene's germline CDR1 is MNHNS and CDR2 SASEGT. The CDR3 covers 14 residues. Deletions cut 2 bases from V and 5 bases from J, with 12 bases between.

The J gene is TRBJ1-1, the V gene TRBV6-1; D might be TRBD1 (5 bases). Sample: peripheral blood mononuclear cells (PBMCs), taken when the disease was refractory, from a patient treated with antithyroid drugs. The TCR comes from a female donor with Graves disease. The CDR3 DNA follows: TGTGCCAGCAGTGAACAGGGATACAGGACTGAAGCTTTCTTT. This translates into CASSEQGYRTEAFF.